The entry below gives a single T cell receptor (beta chain) sequence along with its context. V dropped 6 bases and J dropped 6; count of bases not matched to a gene: 9. Germline lookup yields CDR1 MNHEY and CDR2 SMNVEV (reference sequence). This CDR3 has 15 amino acids. This sample was included in a study of blood T cell repertoires in COVID-19. Either two negative PCRs, clearance, or symptom resolution qualified Cohort 3 donors as recovered. Sequencing used immunoSEQ multiplex PCR; TCRdb keeps in-frame clones, though not all of them. The table lists 280,000 or so clones, approximately 83% of them singletons.

This chain uses TRBV27 with TRBJ2-7; 12 bases agree with TRBD1. This clonotype was obtained from a man younger than 40 who had recovered from COVID-19. Sequenced: PBMCs or T cells enriched from blood (not recorded which). In nucleotides, the CDR3 is TGTGCCAGCAGCTACGAGGGACAGGGGGCTGCCGAGCAGTACTTC. It translates to CASSYEGQGAAEQYF.